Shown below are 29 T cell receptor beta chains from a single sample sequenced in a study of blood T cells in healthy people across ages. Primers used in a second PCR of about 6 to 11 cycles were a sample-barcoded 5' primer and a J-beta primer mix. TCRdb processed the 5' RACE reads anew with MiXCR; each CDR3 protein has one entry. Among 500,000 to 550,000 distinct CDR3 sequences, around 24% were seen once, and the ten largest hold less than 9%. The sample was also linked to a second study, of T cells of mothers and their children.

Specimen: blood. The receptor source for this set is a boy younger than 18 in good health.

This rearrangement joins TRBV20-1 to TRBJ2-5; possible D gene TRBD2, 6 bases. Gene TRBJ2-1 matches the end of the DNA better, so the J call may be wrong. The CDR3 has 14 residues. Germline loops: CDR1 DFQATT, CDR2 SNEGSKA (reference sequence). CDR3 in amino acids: CSARGRETLDEQFF. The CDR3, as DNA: TGCAGTGCTAGAGGGAGGGAGACCTTGGATGAGCAGTTCTTC.

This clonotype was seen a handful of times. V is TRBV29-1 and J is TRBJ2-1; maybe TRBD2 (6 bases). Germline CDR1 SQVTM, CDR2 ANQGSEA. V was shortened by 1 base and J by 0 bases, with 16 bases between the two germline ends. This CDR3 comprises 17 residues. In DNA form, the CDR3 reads TGCAGCGTTGAAGGAGTGACGGGGGTCGGCTCCTACAATGAGCAGTTCTTC. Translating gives CSVEGVTGVGSYNEQFF.

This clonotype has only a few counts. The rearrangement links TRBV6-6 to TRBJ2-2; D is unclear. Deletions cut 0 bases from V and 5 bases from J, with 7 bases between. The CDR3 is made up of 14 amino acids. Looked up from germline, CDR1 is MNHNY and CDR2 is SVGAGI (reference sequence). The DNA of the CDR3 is TGTGCCAGCAGTTACTCATTAGAGACCGGGGAGCTGTTTTTT. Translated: CASSYSLETGELFF.

For the CDR3, the DNA is TGTGCCAGCAGTTTGCGATTTTCGACTAGCGGGACCCACGAGCAGTACTTC. It yields the protein CASSLRFSTSGTHEQYF. The chain has TRBV28 and TRBJ2-7, with 11 positions matching TRBD2. The trim removed 3 bases at V and 5 bases at J, leaving 12 bases unmatched. The CDR3 totals 17 residues. CDR1 and CDR2 from the germline V gene are MDHEN and SYDVKM.

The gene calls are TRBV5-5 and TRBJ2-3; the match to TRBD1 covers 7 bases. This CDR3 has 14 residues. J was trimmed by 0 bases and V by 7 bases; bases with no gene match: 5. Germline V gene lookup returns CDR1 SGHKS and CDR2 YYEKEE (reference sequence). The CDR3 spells CASGTDPSTDTQYF. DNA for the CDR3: TGTGCCAGCGGGACAGACCCTAGCACAGATACGCAGTATTTT. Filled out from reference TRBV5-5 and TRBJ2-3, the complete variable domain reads DAGVTQSPTHLIKTRGQQVTLRCSPISGHKSVSWYQQVLGQGPQFIFQYYEKEERGRGNFPDRFSARQFPNYSSELNVNALLLGDSALYLCASGTDPSTDTQYFGPGTRLTVL.

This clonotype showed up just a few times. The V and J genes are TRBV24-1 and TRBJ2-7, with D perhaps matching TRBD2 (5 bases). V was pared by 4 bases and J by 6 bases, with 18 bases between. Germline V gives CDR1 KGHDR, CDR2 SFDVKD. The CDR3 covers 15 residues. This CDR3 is CATSDPGVKSGEQYF. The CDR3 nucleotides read TGTGCCACCAGTGACCCCGGCGTGAAAAGCGGCGAGCAGTACTTC.

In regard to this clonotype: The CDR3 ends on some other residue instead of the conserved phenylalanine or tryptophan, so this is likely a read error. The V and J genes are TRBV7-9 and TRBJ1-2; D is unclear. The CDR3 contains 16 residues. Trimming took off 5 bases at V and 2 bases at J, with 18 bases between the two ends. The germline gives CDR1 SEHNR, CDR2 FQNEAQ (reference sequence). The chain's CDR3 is CASSPLGFGENYGYTL. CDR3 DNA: TGTGCCAGCAGCCCATTAGGGTTCGGGGAGAACTATGGCTACACCCTC.

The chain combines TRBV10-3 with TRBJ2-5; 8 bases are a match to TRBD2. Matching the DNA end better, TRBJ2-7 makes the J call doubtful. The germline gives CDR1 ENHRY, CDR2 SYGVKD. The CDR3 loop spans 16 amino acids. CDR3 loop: CAISESAGGSSYEQYF. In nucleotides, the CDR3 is TGTGCCATCAGTGAGTCCGCGGGAGGAAGCTCCTACGAGCAGTACTTC.

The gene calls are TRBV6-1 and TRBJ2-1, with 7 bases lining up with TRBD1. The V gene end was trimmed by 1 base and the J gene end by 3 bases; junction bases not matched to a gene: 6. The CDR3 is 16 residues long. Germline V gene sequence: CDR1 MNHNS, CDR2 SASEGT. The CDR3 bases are TGTGCCAGCAGTGAAGAGGGTTGGACAGGCTACAATGAGCAGTTCTTC. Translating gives CASSEEGWTGYNEQFF.

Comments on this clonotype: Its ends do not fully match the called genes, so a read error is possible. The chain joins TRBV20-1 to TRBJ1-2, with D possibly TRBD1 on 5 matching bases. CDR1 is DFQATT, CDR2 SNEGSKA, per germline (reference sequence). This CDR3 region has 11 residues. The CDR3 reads CSARDNLGHIF. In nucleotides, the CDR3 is TGCAGTGCTAGAGATAACCTCGGACACATCTTC.

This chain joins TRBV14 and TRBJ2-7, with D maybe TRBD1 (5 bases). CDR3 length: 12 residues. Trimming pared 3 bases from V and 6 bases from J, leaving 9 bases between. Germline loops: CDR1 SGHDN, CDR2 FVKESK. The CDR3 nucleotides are TGTGCCAGCAGCCACGGACATGTCGAGCAGTACTTC. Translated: CASSHGHVEQYF.

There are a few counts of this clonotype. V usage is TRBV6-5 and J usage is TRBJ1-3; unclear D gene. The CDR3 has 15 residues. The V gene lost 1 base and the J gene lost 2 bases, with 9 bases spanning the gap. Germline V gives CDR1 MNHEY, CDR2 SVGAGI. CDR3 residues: CASSYWNSPGNTIYF. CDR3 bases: TGTGCCAGCAGTTACTGGAACAGTCCTGGAAACACCATATATTTT.

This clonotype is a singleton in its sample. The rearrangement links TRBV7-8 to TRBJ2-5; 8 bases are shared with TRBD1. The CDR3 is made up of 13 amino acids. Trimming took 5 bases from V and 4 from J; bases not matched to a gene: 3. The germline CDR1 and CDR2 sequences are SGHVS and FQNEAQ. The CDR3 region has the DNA TGTGCCAGCAGCGTGGACAGGGTAGAGACCCAGTACTTC. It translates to CASSVDRVETQYF.

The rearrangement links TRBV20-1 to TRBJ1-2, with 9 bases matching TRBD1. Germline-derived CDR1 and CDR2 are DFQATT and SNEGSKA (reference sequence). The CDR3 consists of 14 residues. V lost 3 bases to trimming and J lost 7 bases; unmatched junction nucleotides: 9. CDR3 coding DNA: TGCAGTGCTAGTATACAGGGGGCCGACCGTGGCTACACCTTC. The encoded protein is CSASIQGADRGYTF.

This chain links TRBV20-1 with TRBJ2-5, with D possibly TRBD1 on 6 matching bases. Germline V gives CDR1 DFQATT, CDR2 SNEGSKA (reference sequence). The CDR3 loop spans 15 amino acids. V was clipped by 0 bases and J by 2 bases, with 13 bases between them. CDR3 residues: CSARDGGRLQETQYF. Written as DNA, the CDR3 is TGCAGTGCTAGAGATGGGGGCCGGCTGCAAGAGACCCAGTACTTC.

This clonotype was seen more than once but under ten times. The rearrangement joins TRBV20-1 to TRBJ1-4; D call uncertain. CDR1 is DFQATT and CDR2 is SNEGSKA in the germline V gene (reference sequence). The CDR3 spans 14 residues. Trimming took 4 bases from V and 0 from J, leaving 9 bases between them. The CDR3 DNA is TGCAGTGCTACATACATAGCAACTAATGAAAAACTGTTTTTT. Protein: CSATYIATNEKLFF.

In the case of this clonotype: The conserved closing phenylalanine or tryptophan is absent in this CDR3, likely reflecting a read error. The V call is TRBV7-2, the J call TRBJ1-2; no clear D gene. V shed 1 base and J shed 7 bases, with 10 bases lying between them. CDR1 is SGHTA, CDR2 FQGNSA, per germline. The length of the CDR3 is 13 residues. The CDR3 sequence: CASSLDPRLGYTL. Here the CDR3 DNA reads TGTGCCAGCAGCTTAGATCCGCGGCTTGGCTACACCCTC.

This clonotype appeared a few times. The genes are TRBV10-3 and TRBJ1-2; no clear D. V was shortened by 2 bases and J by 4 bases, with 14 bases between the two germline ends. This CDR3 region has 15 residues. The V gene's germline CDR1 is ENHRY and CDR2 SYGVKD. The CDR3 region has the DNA TGTGCCATCAGTGAGCTAGTGGGCACAGCCTATGGCTACACCTTC. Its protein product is CAISELVGTAYGYTF.

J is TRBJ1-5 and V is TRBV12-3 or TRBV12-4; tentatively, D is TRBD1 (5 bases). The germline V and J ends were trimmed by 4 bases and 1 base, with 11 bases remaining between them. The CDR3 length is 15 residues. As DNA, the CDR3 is TGTGCCAGCAGTTCCAGGGCCTGGAGCAATCAGCCCCAGCATTTT. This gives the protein CASSSRAWSNQPQHF.

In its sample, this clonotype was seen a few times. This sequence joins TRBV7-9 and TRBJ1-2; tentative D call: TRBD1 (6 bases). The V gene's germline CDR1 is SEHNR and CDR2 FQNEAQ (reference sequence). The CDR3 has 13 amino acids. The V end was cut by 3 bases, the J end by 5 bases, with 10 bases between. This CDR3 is CASSLGGVYGYTF. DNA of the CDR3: TGTGCCAGCAGCTTGGGGGGCGTATATGGCTACACCTTC.

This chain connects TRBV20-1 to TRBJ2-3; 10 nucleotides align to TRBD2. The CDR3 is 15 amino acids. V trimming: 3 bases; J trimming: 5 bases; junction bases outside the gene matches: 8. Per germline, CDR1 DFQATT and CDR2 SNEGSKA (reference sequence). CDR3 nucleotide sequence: TGCAGTGCTAGCCCCGGGACTAGCGATAGAGATACGCAGTATTTT. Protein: CSASPGTSDRDTQYF.

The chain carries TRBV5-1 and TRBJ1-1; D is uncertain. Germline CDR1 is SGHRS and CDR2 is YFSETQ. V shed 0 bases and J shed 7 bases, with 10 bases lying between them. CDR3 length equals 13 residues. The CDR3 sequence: CASSLAAALEAFF. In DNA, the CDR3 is TGCGCCAGCAGCTTGGCCGCGGCCCTTGAAGCTTTCTTT.

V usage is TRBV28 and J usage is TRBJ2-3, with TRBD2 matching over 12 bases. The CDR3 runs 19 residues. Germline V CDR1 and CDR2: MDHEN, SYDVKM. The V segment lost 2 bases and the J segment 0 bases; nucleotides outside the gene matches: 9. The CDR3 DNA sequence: TGTGCCAGCAGTTTAGGGGCTAGCGGGGGGGCTCGGAGCACAGATACGCAGTATTTT. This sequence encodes CASSLGASGGARSTDTQYF.

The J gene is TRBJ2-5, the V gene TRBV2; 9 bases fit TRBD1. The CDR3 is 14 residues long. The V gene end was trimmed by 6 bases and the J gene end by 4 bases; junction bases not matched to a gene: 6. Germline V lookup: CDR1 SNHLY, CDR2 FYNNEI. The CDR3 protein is CASSLGQGSETQYF. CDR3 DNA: TGTGCCAGCAGCTTAGGACAGGGGTCAGAGACCCAGTACTTC.

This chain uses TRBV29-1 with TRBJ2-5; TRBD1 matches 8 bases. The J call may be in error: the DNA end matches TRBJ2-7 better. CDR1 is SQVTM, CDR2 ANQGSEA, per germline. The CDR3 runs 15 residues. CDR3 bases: TGCAGCATAACTTCCGGGGGACAGGTTACCTACGAGCAGTACTTC. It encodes CSITSGGQVTYEQYF.

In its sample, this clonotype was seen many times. The CDR3 loop reads CASSPGLAGAPSTDTQYF. Here the CDR3 DNA reads TGTGCCAGCAGTCCGGGACTAGCGGGGGCCCCTAGCACAGATACGCAGTATTTT. The J gene is TRBJ2-3, the V gene TRBV28; 14 bases line up with TRBD2. This CDR3 is 18 amino acids long. The germline CDR1 and CDR2 sequences are MDHEN and SYDVKM. Trimming removed 5 bases from V and 0 bases from J; junction bases left unmatched: 7.

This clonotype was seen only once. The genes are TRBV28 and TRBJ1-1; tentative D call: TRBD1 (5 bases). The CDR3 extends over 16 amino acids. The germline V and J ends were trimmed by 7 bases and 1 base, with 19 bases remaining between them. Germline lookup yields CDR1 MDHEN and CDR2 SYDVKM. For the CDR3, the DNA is TGTGCCAGCACCTTGCACAGAAACAGGAAGAACACTGAAGCTTTCTTT. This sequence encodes CASTLHRNRKNTEAFF.

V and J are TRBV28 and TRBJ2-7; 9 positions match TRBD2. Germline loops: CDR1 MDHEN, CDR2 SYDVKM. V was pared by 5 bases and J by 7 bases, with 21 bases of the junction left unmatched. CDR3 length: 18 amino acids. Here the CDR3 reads CASSQRLSGRSLAGEQYF. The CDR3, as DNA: TGTGCCAGCAGTCAGAGGCTTAGCGGGAGATCCTTAGCGGGGGAGCAGTACTTC. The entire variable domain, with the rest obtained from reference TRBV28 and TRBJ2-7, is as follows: DVKVTQSSRYLVKRTGEKVFLECVQDMDHENMFWYRQDPGLGLRLIYFSYDVKMKEKGDIPEGYSVSREKKERFSLILESASTNQTSMYLCASSQRLSGRSLAGEQYFGPGTRLTVT.

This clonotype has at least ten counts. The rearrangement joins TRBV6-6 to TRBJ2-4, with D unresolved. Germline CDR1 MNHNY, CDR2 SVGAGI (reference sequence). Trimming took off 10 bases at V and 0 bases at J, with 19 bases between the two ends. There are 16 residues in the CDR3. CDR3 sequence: CATRPRAEIAKNIQYF. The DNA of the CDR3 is TGTGCCACCAGACCTCGGGCGGAAATAGCCAAAAACATTCAGTACTTC.